This T cell receptor beta chain was captured in a study of blood T cells in healthy people across ages (dated by TCRdb to the mid-2010s). For context, the study as a whole: In model experiments, template switching captured roughly one uniquely barcoded TCR beta cDNA molecule for every two T cells. To track age-related changes in TCR beta repertoire diversity, the study relied on deep sequencing normalized with unique cDNA molecular identifiers. The donors were divided into four age groups: young (average around 15 years), middle-aged (approximately 42), aged (approximately 59) and long-lived (about 79). To avoid experimental bias, donors of different ages were spread randomly across the sequencing lanes. Two additional independent replicas of 1 million unique cDNA reads from the same blood draw were analyzed for two donors (one aged 18 to 30 and one aged 80 or older).

Comment on this clonotype: This clone's antigen is unknown. There are no base qualities to consult, and no much larger clone falls within one base.

The library relied on 5' RACE. A second PCR of about 6 to 12 cycles was run with a J-beta primer mix and a sample-barcoded 5' primer. A template-switch 5' adaptor carrying 12 random nucleotides introduced a unique molecular identifier onto each TCR beta cDNA molecule. At least 3 million CDR3-containing paired-end reads were obtained from each sample. The Mint cDNA synthesis kit, primed by a TRBC-specific oligonucleotide, was used to synthesize first-strand cDNA from all RNA. After uracil-DNA glycosylase treatment, a first 18-cycle PCR used universal primers M1SS and BC2_uni_R on all cDNA. Per the original workflow: For normalization, 1 million high-quality reads, each with a distinct molecular identifier, were randomly selected from each sample. Reads with shared molecular identifiers were discarded instead of being binned into consensus sequences. MiTCR, with a Q25 quality threshold and the strictest error-elimination algorithm, was used for CDR3 identification, clonotype clustering and error correction. Lower-bound total TCR beta diversity was estimated with a nonparametric unseen species model using Euler transformation. TCRdb applied fastp at Q25 and MiXCR to the public reads, then kept only in-frame beta chains. All rows with the same CDR3 protein become a single entry with the most common DNA and genes. TCRdb's processing, not the study's, gives the V and J calls here. The sample table shows some 1.8 million distinct CDR3 sequences, and approximately 40% are seen once. The ten largest clones represent about 23% of the sample.

Findings and caveats that apply to the study as a whole: Observed TCR beta diversity correlated strongly with the percentage of naive T cells measured by flow cytometry. Since profiling was done on bulk unsorted PBMCs, naive and antigen-experienced compartments could not be conclusively compared. As age increased, observed TCR beta diversity per million T cells dropped in a roughly linear way, and a significant reduction was already evident by age 40. Donor CMV infection status was unknown, potentially confounding age-related changes in expanded clonotypes. The long-lived group showed more naive CD4+ T cells, fewer expanded clones and increased TCR diversity than the aged group, suggesting age selection. Total diversity estimates from one million sequenced T cells were considered lower bounds and underestimates.

The donors were roughly 40 Caucasian individuals from Russia, aged roughly 6 to 90 years, who were systemically healthy. Ten milliliters of peripheral blood were drawn from each donor into EDTA-treated Vacutainer tubes. PBMCs were isolated by Ficoll-Paque density-gradient centrifugation, with at least 6 million obtained per sample. Total RNA, at least 5 micrograms per sample, was extracted from PBMCs with Trizol reagent. The percentages of naive CD45RAhigh/CD27high T cells were determined by flow cytometry on a PBMC aliquot from every donor. The germline ends are 12 bases apart after V is trimmed by 8 bases and J by 3 bases. The CDR1 and CDR2 encoded by the germline V gene (reference sequence) are LNHDA and SQIVND. The CDR3 contains 13 residues, cysteine and phenylalanine counted. The only DNA kept is the CDR3, 39 bases in frame from the first base.

The specimen sequenced was blood. The source of this sequence is a human donor in good health. The chain employs TRBV19 and TRBJ2-3; the D assignment is uncertain and may be TRBD1 or TRBD2, with 6 bases supporting each. The CDR3 protein: CASVGGATDTQYF. The nucleotides read TGTGCCAGTGTGGGGGGCGCGACAGATACGCAGTATTTT.